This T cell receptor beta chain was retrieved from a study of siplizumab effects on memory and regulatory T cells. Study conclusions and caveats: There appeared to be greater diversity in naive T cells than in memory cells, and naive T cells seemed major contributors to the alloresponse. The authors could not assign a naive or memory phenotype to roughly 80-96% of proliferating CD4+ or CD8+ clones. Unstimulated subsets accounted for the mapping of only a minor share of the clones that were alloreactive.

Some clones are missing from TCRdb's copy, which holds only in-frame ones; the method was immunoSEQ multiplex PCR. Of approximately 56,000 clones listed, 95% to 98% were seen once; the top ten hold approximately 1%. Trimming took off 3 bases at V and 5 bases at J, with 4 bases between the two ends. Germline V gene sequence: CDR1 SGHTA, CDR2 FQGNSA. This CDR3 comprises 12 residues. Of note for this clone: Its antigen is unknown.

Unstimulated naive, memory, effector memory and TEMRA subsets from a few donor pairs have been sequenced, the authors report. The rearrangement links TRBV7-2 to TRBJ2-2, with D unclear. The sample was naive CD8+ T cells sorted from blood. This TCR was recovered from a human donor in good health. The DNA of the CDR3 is TGTGCCAGCAGCTTTCAGACCGGGGAGCTGTTTTTT. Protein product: CASSFQTGELFF.